The 7 T cell receptor beta chains below come from one sample, sequenced in a study of OX40 agonist ivuxolimab in advanced cancers. The method was immunoSEQ multiplex PCR; TCRdb's version includes in-frame clones alone and lacks a portion of them. The sample shows tens of thousands of clones, roughly nine tenths of them seen only once. Sample: CD4+ or CD8+ T cells sorted from blood, taken in a trial of the OX40 agonist ivuxolimab. Source of these receptors: an adult with an advanced solid tumor such as melanoma, head and neck, liver or kidney cancer.

The sample holds one count of this clone. V gene TRBV11-2 combines with J gene TRBJ2-1; TRBD1 is a possible D gene (6 bases). The germline V and J ends were trimmed by 5 bases and 11 bases, with 10 bases remaining between them. CDR1 is SGHAT, CDR2 FQNNGV, per germline. The CDR3 has 11 amino acids. As DNA, the CDR3 is TGTGCCAGCAGCCCGAGGGGGAAGCAGTTCTTC. It encodes CASSPRGKQFF.

V and J are TRBV6-5 and TRBJ2-7, with 10 nucleotides matching TRBD1. The germline V gene encodes CDR1 MNHEY and CDR2 SVGAGI. V lost 0 bases and J lost 4; bases outside the gene matches: 0. The CDR3 runs 14 residues. CDR3 DNA: TGTGCCAGCAGTTACTCGGACAGGGGGTACGAGCAGTACTTC. Translation: CASSYSDRGYEQYF.

This clone was counted only a few times. V usage is TRBV11-2 and J usage is TRBJ2-7; D not certain. The V gene lost 1 base and the J gene lost 3 bases, with 4 bases spanning the gap. The CDR3 totals 12 residues. The germline V gene has CDR1 SGHAT and CDR2 FQNNGV. CDR3 bases: TGTGCCAGCAGCTTAGCCGACTACGAGCAGTACTTC. It is translated as CASSLADYEQYF.

This chain links TRBV7-3 with TRBJ1-2; a possible D gene is TRBD1 (6 bases). V gave up 6 bases and J gave up 3 bases, with 11 bases separating them. CDR3 length: 13 amino acids. Germline CDR1 reads SGHTA; CDR2 reads FQGTGA. The CDR3 region has the DNA TGTGCCAGCAGACAGGGATCCCACTATGGCTACACCTTC. This codes for CASRQGSHYGYTF.

The CDR3 DNA reads as TGTGCCAGCAGCAAGACTAGCTGGGAGACCCAGTACTTC. Its translation is CASSKTSWETQYF. V is TRBV27 and J is TRBJ2-5; 7 nucleotides agree with TRBD2. Trimming took 6 bases from V and 5 from J; bases not matched to a gene: 6. CDR3 length: 13 amino acids. The V gene's germline CDR1 is MNHEY and CDR2 SMNVEV (reference sequence).

The CDR3 DNA reads TGTGCCAGCAGGACACCCACCGGAGCCTCTGGAAACACCATATATTTT. The encoded protein is CASRTPTGASGNTIYF. This chain connects TRBV7-9 to TRBJ1-3; D gene unclear. The CDR3 is 16 residues long. Trimming took 6 bases from V and 0 from J, leaving 15 bases between them. In germline, CDR1 is SEHNR, CDR2 FQNEAQ (reference sequence).

This chain links TRBV19 with TRBJ2-7, with D possibly TRBD2 on 5 matching bases. Trimming left V 1 base short and J 0 bases short, with 10 bases between. This CDR3 comprises 15 residues. Germline V gene sequence: CDR1 LNHDA, CDR2 SQIVND (reference sequence). In nucleotides, the CDR3 is TGTGCCAGTAGTATAGGGGCGGGTAACTCCTACGAGCAGTACTTC. Its translation: CASSIGAGNSYEQYF.